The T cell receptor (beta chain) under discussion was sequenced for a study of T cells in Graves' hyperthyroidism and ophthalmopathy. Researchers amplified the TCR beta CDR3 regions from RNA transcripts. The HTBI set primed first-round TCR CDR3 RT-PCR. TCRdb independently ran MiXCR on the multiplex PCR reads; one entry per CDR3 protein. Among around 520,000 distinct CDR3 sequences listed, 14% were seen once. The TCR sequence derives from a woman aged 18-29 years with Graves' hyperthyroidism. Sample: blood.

The CDR3 reads CASTTGREPYNEQFF. In DNA form, the CDR3 reads TGTGCCAGTACCACCGGGCGGGAGCCTTACAATGAGCAGTTCTTC. V gene TRBV19 combines with J gene TRBJ2-1, with 7 positions matching TRBD2. CDR1 is LNHDA, CDR2 SQIVND, per germline (reference sequence). The CDR3 runs 15 residues. J was trimmed by 4 bases and V by 7 bases; bases with no gene match: 10.